Listed below are T cell receptor beta chains from one sample, sequenced in a study of OX40 agonist ivuxolimab in advanced cancers. TCRdb's table, derived via immunoSEQ multiplex PCR, lists solely in-frame clones and lacks some. This repertoire shows more than 75,000 clones, around nine tenths found once; its top ten account for 0.75% to 0.95%. Specimen: CD4+ or CD8+ T cells sorted from blood, collected in a trial of the OX40 agonist ivuxolimab. These receptors originate from an adult with an advanced solid tumor such as melanoma, head and neck, liver or kidney cancer. CDR3s include the opening cysteine and the closing phenylalanine or tryptophan. The order of the fields is CDR3 DNA, CDR3 protein, D gene, clone size, V gene, J gene. The D gene is left open where the match is weak. Where a row states a size, it is once, few, many or the class of an expanded clone; other rows omit it.

TGTGCCAGCAGCTTGAGGCCAACTAATGAAAAACTGTTTTTT	CASSLRPTNEKLFF	NA	NA	TRBV5-6	TRBJ1-4
TGCGCCAGCAGCTTTAACAGGGGGCGAGGAGAGACCCAGTACTTC	CASSFNRGRGETQYF	TRBD1	NA	TRBV5-1	TRBJ2-5
TGCAGCGTTTGGACAGGGAGCACAGATACGCAGTATTTT	CSVWTGSTDTQYF	TRBD1	NA	TRBV29-1	TRBJ2-3
TGTGCCAGCTCGTCCGGGACTAGCGGATCCTACGAGCAGTACTTC	CASSSGTSGSYEQYF	TRBD2	NA	TRBV18	TRBJ2-7
TGTGCCAGCAGCTCGTGGGCCACCTCAGGCTACGAGCAGTACTTC	CASSSWATSGYEQYF	NA	NA	TRBV5-6	TRBJ2-7
TGTGCCAGCAGCCCCTCCGGGCAAGGGCGGGAAAAACTGTTTTTT	CASSPSGQGREKLFF	NA	NA	TRBV7-8	TRBJ1-4
TGTGCCAGCAGTGAGGGACTAGCGGGAGGATGGGCCGGGGAGCTGTTTTTT	CASSEGLAGGWAGELFF	TRBD2	NA	TRBV2	TRBJ2-2
TGTGCCTGGAGTGTAAGTCGCGTTGTGGGTGGAGGCACTGAAGCTTTCTTT	CAWSVSRVVGGGTEAFF	NA	NA	TRBV30	TRBJ1-1
TGCGCCAGCAGCTTCTCAGACTCCCGGCAGGGTGAGCTTTCGGACTATGGCTACACCTTC	CASSFSDSRQGELSDYGYTF	NA	NA	TRBV5-1	TRBJ1-2
TGTGCCAGTAGTCCCCAACGGACCTCTGGGGCCAACGTCCTGACTTTC	CASSPQRTSGANVLTF	NA	once	TRBV19	TRBJ2-6
TGCGCCAGCAGCTTGAGACAGCCGGAGACCCAGTACTTC	CASSLRQPETQYF	NA	NA	TRBV5-1	TRBJ2-5
TGTGCCAGCAGTTACGGGGAGGCCTATGGCTACACCTTC	CASSYGEAYGYTF	NA	NA	TRBV28	TRBJ1-2
TGCGCCAGCAGCTGGCGCGGGGAGAGCACAGATACGCAGTATTTT	CASSWRGESTDTQYF	NA	NA	TRBV5-1	TRBJ2-3
TGTGCCAGCAGTGAAGCGGCCCAGGTGCGAGGCTACACCTTC	CASSEAAQVRGYTF	NA	few	TRBV2	TRBJ1-2
TGTGCCAGCAAGGTGCAATCGAAGGAGGATACGCAGTATTTT	CASKVQSKEDTQYF	NA	NA	TRBV28	TRBJ2-3
TGTGCCAGTAGTTCCTTGACTAGCGGGAGGACAGATACGCAGTATTTT	CASSSLTSGRTDTQYF	TRBD2	NA	TRBV19	TRBJ2-3
TGTGCCAGCGGTAGACAGGGGGCGGACGAGCAGTACTTC	CASGRQGADEQYF	TRBD1	NA	TRBV25-1	TRBJ2-7
TGTGCCAGCAGCTGGACTAGCGGTGGCACAGATACGCAGTATTTT	CASSWTSGGTDTQYF	TRBD2	NA	TRBV7-2	TRBJ2-3
TGTGCCAGCAGCCTCCTTGGCGGGCTAGCAAACAATGAGCAGTTCTTC	CASSLLGGLANNEQFF	NA	NA	TRBV7-9	TRBJ2-1
TGTGCCAGCAGTACGGGACAGGGATTCACCGGGGAGCTGTTTTTT	CASSTGQGFTGELFF	TRBD1	NA	TRBV6-5	TRBJ2-2
TGTGCCAGCAGCCTTACCGGGAGTCCCTGGGATACGCAGTATTTT	CASSLTGSPWDTQYF	NA	once	TRBV11-3	TRBJ2-3
TGTGCCAGCAGCTTACGCTACCTCGCTTTCTTT	CASSLRYLAFF	NA	NA	TRBV7-2	TRBJ1-1
TGTGCCTGGAGTGGGAAGGGACAGGGGGTAAGCGAGCAGTACTTC	CAWSGKGQGVSEQYF	TRBD1	NA	TRBV30	TRBJ2-7
TGTGCCAGCAGCTCCGACAGGGGGTACAATCAGCCCCAGCATTTT	CASSSDRGYNQPQHF	TRBD1	NA	TRBV6-5	TRBJ1-5
TGCGCCAGCAGGCTTTCGGGACAGGGGAGTGCTGAAGCTTTCTTT	CASRLSGQGSAEAFF	TRBD1	NA	TRBV5-1	TRBJ1-1
TGTGCCAGCCGGGGAGGTGCAACTAATGAAAAACTGTTTTTT	CASRGGATNEKLFF	NA	NA	TRBV6-6	TRBJ1-4
TGTGCCAGTAGTATTTTGACTAGCGGGACCGGGGAGCTGTTTTTT	CASSILTSGTGELFF	TRBD2	NA	TRBV19	TRBJ2-2
TGTGCCAGTAGTTTCGAAAGGTCTGGGGCCAACGTCCTGACTTTC	CASSFERSGANVLTF	NA	NA	TRBV19	TRBJ2-6
TGTGCCAGCAGCTTGTTCTCAGGGGCACCCTACGAGCAGTACTTC	CASSLFSGAPYEQYF	NA	NA	TRBV5-8	TRBJ2-7
TGCGCCAGCAGCGGCGGGACAGGGTCGGGCTATGGCTACACCTTC	CASSGGTGSGYGYTF	TRBD1	once	TRBV5-1	TRBJ1-2
TGCGCCAGCAGCTTGGACAGGGTAGAGACTGAAGCTTTCTTT	CASSLDRVETEAFF	NA	NA	TRBV5-1	TRBJ1-1
TGTGCCAGCAGTTTAGTCGGGACCCGAGAAGCTTTCTTT	CASSLVGTREAFF	NA	NA	TRBV28	TRBJ1-1
TGTGCCAGCACCCCGTACGGCTACGAGCAGTACTTC	CASTPYGYEQYF	NA	NA	TRBV7-9	TRBJ2-7
TGTGCCAGTAGTCCAGGGGTTGAGGAGCCCCAGCATTTT	CASSPGVEEPQHF	NA	NA	TRBV19	TRBJ1-5
TGTGCCAGCGAGGTTAGAGCGAACACTGAAGCTTTCTTT	CASEVRANTEAFF	NA	NA	TRBV2	TRBJ1-1
TGTGCCAGCAGCTTAGGACAGCCCGGTGAAAAACTGTTTTTT	CASSLGQPGEKLFF	NA	NA	TRBV11-1	TRBJ1-4
TGTGCCAGCAATCCCACCGGAAGTTTAGCGGGGTACGAGCAGTACTTC	CASNPTGSLAGYEQYF	TRBD2	NA	TRBV28	TRBJ2-7